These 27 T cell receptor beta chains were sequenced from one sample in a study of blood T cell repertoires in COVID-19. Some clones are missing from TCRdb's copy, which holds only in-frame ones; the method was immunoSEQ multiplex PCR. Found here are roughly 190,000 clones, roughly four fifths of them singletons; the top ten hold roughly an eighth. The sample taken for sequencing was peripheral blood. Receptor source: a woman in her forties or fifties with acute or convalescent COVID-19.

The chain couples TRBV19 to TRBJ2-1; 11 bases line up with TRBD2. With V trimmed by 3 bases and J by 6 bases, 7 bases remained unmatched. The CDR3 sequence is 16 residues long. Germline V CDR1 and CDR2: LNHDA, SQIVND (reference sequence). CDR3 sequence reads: CASSIARLAGINEQFF. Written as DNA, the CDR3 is TGTGCCAGTAGTATCGCGAGACTAGCGGGGATCAATGAGCAGTTCTTC.

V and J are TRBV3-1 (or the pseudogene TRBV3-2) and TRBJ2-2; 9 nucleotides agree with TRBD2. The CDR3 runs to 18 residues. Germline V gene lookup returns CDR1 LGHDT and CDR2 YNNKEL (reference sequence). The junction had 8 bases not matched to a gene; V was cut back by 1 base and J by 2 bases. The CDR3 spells CASSQVLASGANTGELFF. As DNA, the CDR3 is TGTGCCAGCAGCCAAGTGTTGGCTAGCGGGGCTAACACCGGGGAGCTGTTTTTT.

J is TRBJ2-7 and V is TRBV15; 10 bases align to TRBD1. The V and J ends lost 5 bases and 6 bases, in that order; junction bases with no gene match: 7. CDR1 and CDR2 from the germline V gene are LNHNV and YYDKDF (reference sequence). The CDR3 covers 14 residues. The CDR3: CATSRGGTGAEQYF. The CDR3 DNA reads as TGTGCCACCAGCCGGGGGGGGACAGGGGCCGAGCAGTACTTC.

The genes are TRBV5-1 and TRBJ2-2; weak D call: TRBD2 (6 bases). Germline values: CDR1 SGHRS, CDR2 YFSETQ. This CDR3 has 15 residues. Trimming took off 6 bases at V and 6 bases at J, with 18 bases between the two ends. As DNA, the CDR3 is TGCGCCAGCAAGGCATTGGAGGGCGGGCCCGGGGAGCTGTTTTTT. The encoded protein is CASKALEGGPGELFF. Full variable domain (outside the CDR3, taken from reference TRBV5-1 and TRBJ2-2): KAGVTQTPRYLIKTRGQQVTLSCSPISGHRSVSWYQQTPGQGLQFLFEYFSETQRNKGNFPGRFSGRQFSNSRSEMNVSTLELGDSALYLCASKALEGGPGELFFGEGSRLTVL.

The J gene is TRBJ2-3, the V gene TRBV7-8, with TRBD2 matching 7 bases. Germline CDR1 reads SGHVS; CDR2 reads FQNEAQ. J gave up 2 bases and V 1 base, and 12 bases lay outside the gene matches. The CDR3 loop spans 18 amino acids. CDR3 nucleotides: TGTGCCAGCAGCTTAGTGGGGGGAGGGCCCAGCCTCACAGATACGCAGTATTTT. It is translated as CASSLVGGGPSLTDTQYF.

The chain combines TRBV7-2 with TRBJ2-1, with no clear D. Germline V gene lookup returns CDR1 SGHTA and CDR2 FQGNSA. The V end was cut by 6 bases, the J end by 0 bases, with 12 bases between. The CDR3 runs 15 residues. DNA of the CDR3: TGTGCCAGCAGTTTTGACTGGAGCTCCTACAATGAGCAGTTCTTC. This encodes CASSFDWSSYNEQFF.

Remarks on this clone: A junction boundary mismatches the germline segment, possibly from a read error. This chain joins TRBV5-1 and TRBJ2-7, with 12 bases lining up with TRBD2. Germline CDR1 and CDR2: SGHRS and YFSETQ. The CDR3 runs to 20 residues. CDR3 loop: CARSGRGGAPSGRGLHEQYF. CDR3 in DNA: TGCGCCCGCAGCGGCCGCGGGGGGGCGCCTAGCGGGAGGGGTCTTCACGAGCAGTACTTC.

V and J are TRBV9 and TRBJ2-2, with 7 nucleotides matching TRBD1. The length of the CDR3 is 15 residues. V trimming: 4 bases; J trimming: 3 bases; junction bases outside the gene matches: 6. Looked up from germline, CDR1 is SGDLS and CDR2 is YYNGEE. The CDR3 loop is CASSPGGRHTGELFF. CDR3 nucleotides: TGTGCCAGCAGCCCAGGGGGAAGACACACCGGGGAGCTGTTTTTT.

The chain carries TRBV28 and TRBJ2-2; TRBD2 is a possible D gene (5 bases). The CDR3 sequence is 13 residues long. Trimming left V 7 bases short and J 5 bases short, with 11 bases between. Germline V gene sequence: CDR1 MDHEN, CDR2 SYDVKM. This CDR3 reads CASTWTGTGELFF. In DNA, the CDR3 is TGTGCCAGCACCTGGACGGGGACCGGGGAGCTGTTTTTT.

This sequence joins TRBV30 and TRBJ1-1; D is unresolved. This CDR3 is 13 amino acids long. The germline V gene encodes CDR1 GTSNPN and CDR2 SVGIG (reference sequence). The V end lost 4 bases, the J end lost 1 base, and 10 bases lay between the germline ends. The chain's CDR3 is CAWTTRGNTEAFF. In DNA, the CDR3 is TGTGCCTGGACCACCCGAGGGAACACTGAAGCTTTCTTT.

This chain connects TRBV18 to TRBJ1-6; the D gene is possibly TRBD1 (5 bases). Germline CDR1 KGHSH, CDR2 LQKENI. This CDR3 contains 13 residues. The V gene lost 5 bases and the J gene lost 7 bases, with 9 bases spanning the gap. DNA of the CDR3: TGTGCCAGCTCATTTAACAGGAATTCACCCCTCCACTTT. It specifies CASSFNRNSPLHF.

The CDR3, as DNA: TGTGCCAGCAGAACCTCAGGGGGAATGGGCACTGAAGCTTTCTTT. Residues: CASRTSGGMGTEAFF. V and J are TRBV7-9 and TRBJ1-1; 7 positions match TRBD1. Germline assignment: CDR1 SEHNR and CDR2 FQNEAQ (reference sequence). This CDR3 comprises 15 residues. With V trimmed by 6 bases and J by 4 bases, 11 bases remained unmatched. The full variable domain, in which reference TRBV7-9 and TRBJ1-1 provide the parts outside the CDR3, is DTGVSQNPRHKITKRGQNVTFRCDPISEHNRLYWYRQTLGQGPEFLTYFQNEAQLEKSRLLSDRFSAERPKGSFSTLEIQRTEQGDSAMYLCASRTSGGMGTEAFFGQGTRLTVV.

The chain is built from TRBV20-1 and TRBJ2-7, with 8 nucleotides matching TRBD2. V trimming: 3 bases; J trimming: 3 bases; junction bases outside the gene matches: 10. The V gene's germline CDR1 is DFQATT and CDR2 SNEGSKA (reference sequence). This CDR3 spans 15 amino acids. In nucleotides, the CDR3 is TGCAGTGCTAGTGACACGGAACTAGCGGTCTACGAGCAGTACTTC. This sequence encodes CSASDTELAVYEQYF.

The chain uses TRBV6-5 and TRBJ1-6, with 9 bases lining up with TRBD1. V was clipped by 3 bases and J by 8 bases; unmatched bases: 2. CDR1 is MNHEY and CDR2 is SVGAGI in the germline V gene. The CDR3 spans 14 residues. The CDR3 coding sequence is TGTGCCAGCAGTTATGGGACAGGGTATTCACCCCTCCACTTT. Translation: CASSYGTGYSPLHF.

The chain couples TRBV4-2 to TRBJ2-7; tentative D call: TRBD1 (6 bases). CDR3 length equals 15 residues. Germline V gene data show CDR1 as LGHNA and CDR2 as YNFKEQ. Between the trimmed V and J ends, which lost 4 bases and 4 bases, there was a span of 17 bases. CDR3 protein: CASSPGGSRGYEQYF. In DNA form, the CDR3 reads TGTGCCAGCAGCCCCGGCGGGTCCAGGGGTTACGAGCAGTACTTC.

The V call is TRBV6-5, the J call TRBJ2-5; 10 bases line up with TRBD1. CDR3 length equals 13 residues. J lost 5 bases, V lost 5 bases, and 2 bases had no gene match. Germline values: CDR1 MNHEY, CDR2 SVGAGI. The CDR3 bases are TGTGCCAGCAGTAGGGACAGGGGTGAGACCCAGTACTTC. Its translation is CASSRDRGETQYF.

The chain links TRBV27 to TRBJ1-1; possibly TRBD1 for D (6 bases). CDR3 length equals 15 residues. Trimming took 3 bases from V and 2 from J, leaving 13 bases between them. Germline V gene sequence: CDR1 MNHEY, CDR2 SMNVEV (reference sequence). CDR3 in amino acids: CASSFRTASNTEAFF. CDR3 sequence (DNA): TGTGCCAGCAGTTTTCGGACAGCCTCAAACACTGAAGCTTTCTTT.

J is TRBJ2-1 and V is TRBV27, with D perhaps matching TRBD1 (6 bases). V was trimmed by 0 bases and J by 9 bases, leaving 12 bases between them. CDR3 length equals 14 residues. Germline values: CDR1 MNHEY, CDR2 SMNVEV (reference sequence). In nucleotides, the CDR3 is TGTGCCAGCAGTTTATCAGGGGGTCGCGGTGAGCAGTTCTTC. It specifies CASSLSGGRGEQFF.

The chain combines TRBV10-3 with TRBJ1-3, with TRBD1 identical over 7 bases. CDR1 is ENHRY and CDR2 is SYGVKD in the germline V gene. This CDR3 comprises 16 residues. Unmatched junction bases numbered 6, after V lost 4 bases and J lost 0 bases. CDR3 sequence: CAISGTGAFSGNTIYF. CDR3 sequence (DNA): TGTGCCATCAGTGGTACAGGGGCCTTCTCTGGAAACACCATATATTTT.

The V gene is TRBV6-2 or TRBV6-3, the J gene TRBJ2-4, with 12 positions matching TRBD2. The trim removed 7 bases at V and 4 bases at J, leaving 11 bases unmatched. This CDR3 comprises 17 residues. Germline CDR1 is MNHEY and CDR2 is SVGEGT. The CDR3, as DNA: TGTGCCAGCACCCCTCCTCGGACTAGCGGGGTTAAAAACATTCAGTACTTC. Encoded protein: CASTPPRTSGVKNIQYF.

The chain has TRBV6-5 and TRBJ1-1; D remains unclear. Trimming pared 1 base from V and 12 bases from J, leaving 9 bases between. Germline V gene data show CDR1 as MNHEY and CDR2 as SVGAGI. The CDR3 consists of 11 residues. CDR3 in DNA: TGTGCCAGCAGTTACTTAGGAGCGACTTTCTTT. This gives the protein CASSYLGATFF.

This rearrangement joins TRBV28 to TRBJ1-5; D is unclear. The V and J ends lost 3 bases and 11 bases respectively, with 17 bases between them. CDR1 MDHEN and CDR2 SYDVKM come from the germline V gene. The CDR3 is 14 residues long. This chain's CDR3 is CASSFTTRTTAQHF. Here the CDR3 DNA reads TGTGCCAGCAGTTTCACTACCCGCACTACTGCCCAGCATTTT.

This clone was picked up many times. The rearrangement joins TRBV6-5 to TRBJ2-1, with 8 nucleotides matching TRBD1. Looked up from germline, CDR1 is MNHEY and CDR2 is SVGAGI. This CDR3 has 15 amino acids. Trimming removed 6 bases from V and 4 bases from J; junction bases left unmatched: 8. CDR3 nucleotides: TGTGCCAGCAGGACAGGGGTCTTGGCGTACAATGAGCAGTTCTTC. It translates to CASRTGVLAYNEQFF.

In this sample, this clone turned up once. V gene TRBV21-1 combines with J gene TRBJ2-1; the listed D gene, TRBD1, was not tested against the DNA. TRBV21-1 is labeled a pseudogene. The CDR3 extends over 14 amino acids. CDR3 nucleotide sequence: TGTGCCAGCACCACGGGGGACAGGGGAGCTGAGCAGTTCTTC. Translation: CASTTGDRGAEQFF.

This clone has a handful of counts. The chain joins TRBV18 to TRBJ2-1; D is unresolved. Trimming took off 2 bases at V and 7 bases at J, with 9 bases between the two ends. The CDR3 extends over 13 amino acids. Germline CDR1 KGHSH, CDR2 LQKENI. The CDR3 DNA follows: TGTGCCAGCTCACCAAAGCAGGCAAATGAGCAGTTCTTC. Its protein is CASSPKQANEQFF.

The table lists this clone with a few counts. The CDR3 reads CASSLSGASYEQYF. For the CDR3, the DNA is TGTGCCAGCAGCTTATCTGGAGCGTCCTACGAGCAGTACTTC. V is TRBV11-2 and J is TRBJ2-7; D is ambiguous. The CDR3 length is 14 residues. With 2 bases removed from V and 1 base from J, the gap between germline ends came to 9 bases. Germline loops: CDR1 SGHAT, CDR2 FQNNGV.

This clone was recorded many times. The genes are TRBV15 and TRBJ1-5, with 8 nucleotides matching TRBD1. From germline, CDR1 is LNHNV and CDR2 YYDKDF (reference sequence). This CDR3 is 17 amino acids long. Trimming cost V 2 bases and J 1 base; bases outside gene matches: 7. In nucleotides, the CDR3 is TGTGCCACCAGCAGACGTCCGGGACAGGCCAGCAATCAGCCCCAGCATTTT. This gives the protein CATSRRPGQASNQPQHF.